The rows below give T cell receptor beta chains drawn from one sample of a study of technical replicates of blood from a few donors. Generated by immunoSEQ multiplex PCR, the TCRdb table keeps only in-frame clones and is missing some. Of 70,000 to 80,000 clones in the sample, roughly 96% were seen once. Material for sequencing was T cells isolated from PBMCs. The source of these receptors is a human donor in good health. The CDR3 runs from the conserved cysteine through the conserved F or W. The D gene is left open where the match is weak. Rows may omit the clone size; those that give it use once, few, many or a size class.

size	V	length	J	D	DNA	CDR3
NA	TRBV5-6	13	TRBJ1-5	NA	TGTGCCAGCAGCTCGGGGGGAAATCAGCCCCAGCATTTT	CASSSGGNQPQHF
NA	TRBV9	13	TRBJ1-1	NA	TGTGCCAGCAGCCGGGGTGGGGAGCTTGAAGCTTTCTTT	CASSRGGELEAFF
NA	TRBV5-1	15	TRBJ2-2	TRBD1	TGCGCCAGCAGTTCCGGACAGGGCGGCACCGGGGAGCTGTTTTTT	CASSSGQGGTGELFF
NA	TRBV9	15	TRBJ2-1	NA	TGTGCCAGCAGCTCCACAGGGAGCGAATACAATGAGCAGTTCTTC	CASSSTGSEYNEQFF
NA	TRBV19	16	TRBJ1-6	NA	TGTGCCAGTAGTATAGATTTTCAGGGGCTGAATTCACCCCTCCACTTT	CASSIDFQGLNSPLHF
NA	TRBV11-3	15	TRBJ2-7	NA	TGTGCCAGCAGCTTCGGCCTAGCAGGCACCTACGAGCAGTACTTC	CASSFGLAGTYEQYF
NA	TRBV28	15	TRBJ2-7	TRBD1	TGTGCCAGCAGTCCCCGGACAGGGGTAAGAGCCGAGCAGTACTTC	CASSPRTGVRAEQYF
NA	TRBV5-1	17	TRBJ2-5	TRBD2	TGCGCCAGCAGCTTGGAACCTCTAGCGGGGGGGCAAGAGACCCAGTACTTC	CASSLEPLAGGQETQYF
NA	TRBV6-5	14	TRBJ2-1	NA	TGTGCCAGCAGTTACTCGACTGGGTACAATGAGCAGTTCTTC	CASSYSTGYNEQFF
NA	TRBV5-6	15	TRBJ2-7	TRBD2	TGTGCCAGCAGCCCTCTAAGCGGGGGGCCCTACGAGCAGTACTTC	CASSPLSGGPYEQYF
NA	TRBV19	14	TRBJ1-2	TRBD1	TGTGCCAGTAGTAGTGTACTCGGACAGGTCGACTACACCTTC	CASSSVLGQVDYTF
NA	TRBV4-2	14	TRBJ1-3	NA	TGTGCCAGCAGCCAAGTTCAGGGGTCGGACACCATATATTTT	CASSQVQGSDTIYF
NA	TRBV4-1	16	TRBJ1-1	TRBD1	TGCGCCAGCAGCCAAGATCCGCGGACAGGGGTTACTGAAGCTTTCTTT	CASSQDPRTGVTEAFF
NA	TRBV5-1	17	TRBJ2-3	NA	TGCGCCAGCAGCTTGTCGGTCGGGGGGCTCTATACAGATACGCAGTATTTT	CASSLSVGGLYTDTQYF
once	TRBV6-5	13	TRBJ2-7	NA	TGTGCCAGCATCAACCCTCATAGCGACGAGCAGTACTTC	CASINPHSDEQYF
NA	TRBV4-1	17	TRBJ2-3	TRBD2	TGCGCCAGCAGCGCGCCGCAGGAGCGGGGGAGATCAGATACGCAGTATTTT	CASSAPQERGRSDTQYF
NA	TRBV7-2	16	TRBJ1-2	TRBD1	TGTGCCAGCAGCTTAGGGAGTGACAGGGGGTTCGATGGCTACACCTTC	CASSLGSDRGFDGYTF
NA	TRBV25-1	13	TRBJ2-5	NA	TGTGCCAGCAGTCCGGCAGCGGTCGAGACCCAGTACTTC	CASSPAAVETQYF
NA	TRBV4-1	17	TRBJ2-1	TRBD2	TGCGCCAGCAGCCAAACACTAGCGGGAAGCTCCTACAATGAGCAGTTCTTC	CASSQTLAGSSYNEQFF
NA	TRBV4-1	14	TRBJ2-7	TRBD2	TGCGCCAGCAGCCAAAGCGGGGGGGCCGCCGAGCAGTACTTC	CASSQSGGAAEQYF
NA	TRBV28	14	TRBJ1-3	NA	TGTGCCAGCAGTTTTAGAAGCTCTGGAAACACCATATATTTT	CASSFRSSGNTIYF
NA	TRBV19	16	TRBJ1-2	NA	TGTGCCAGTACCGGACAGTGGAACGCTGTAGGCTATGGCTACACCTTC	CASTGQWNAVGYGYTF
NA	TRBV4-2	14	TRBJ1-1	NA	TGTGCCAGCAGCCAAGGAATACAGCACACTGAAGCTTTCTTT	CASSQGIQHTEAFF
NA	TRBV9	17	TRBJ2-5	TRBD2	TGTGCCAGCAGCCTACCCCGGGGGGTAGCGGACGGAGAGACCCAGTACTTC	CASSLPRGVADGETQYF
NA	TRBV5-1	16	TRBJ2-5	TRBD2	TGCGCCAGCAGCCCAAATGGGGCTAGCGGGAGGGAGACCCAGTACTTC	CASSPNGASGRETQYF
NA	TRBV10-1	12	TRBJ2-1	TRBD1	TGCGCCAGCAGTGGACAGGGTAATGAGCAGTTCTTC	CASSGQGNEQFF
NA	TRBV5-4	14	TRBJ1-1	NA	TGTGCCAGCAGCTTGGGGACAGCGAACACTGAAGCTTTCTTT	CASSLGTANTEAFF
NA	TRBV5-1	16	TRBJ1-1	NA	TGCGCCAGCAGCTTGGTGGCAGACAGACCCAACACTGAAGCTTTCTTT	CASSLVADRPNTEAFF
NA	TRBV5-6	13	TRBJ2-3	NA	TGTGCCAGCAGCTTGCCCACCGGAGATACGCAGTATTTT	CASSLPTGDTQYF
NA	TRBV20-1	11	TRBJ2-2	NA	TGCAGTGCAACCAACGGGGGGGAGCTGTTTTTT	CSATNGGELFF
NA	TRBV15	14	TRBJ2-2	NA	TGTGCCACCTGCAAAGACCTCAACACCGGGGAGCTGTTTTTT	CATCKDLNTGELFF
few	TRBV11-1	16	TRBJ1-6	TRBD1	TGTGCCAGCAGCTCCAGGGGGTCCGATTATAATTCACCCCTCCACTTT	CASSSRGSDYNSPLHF
NA	TRBV14	16	TRBJ2-5	TRBD1	TGTGCCAGCAGCCAAGACCGGACAGGGAAAGGAGAGACCCAGTACTTC	CASSQDRTGKGETQYF
NA	TRBV7-9	16	TRBJ1-5	NA	TGTGCCAGCAGCTGGGCGGAGGGGTTAAGCAATCAGCCCCAGCATTTT	CASSWAEGLSNQPQHF
once	TRBV6-5	16	TRBJ1-2	TRBD1	TGTGCCAGCAGTTACCGCGTTCGGGACAGGGACTATGGCTACACCTTC	CASSYRVRDRDYGYTF
few	TRBV6-6	16	TRBJ1-5	TRBD1	TGTGCCAGCAGTTACCCCGACAGGGGCAACAATCAGCCCCAGCATTTT	CASSYPDRGNNQPQHF
NA	TRBV7-6	13	TRBJ1-1	NA	TGTGCCAGCAGCTTACAGGAGAACACTGAAGCTTTCTTT	CASSLQENTEAFF
NA	TRBV30	13	TRBJ1-5	NA	TGTGCCTGGAGTGCCGCCCAGATGCGGGCCCAGCATTTT	CAWSAAQMRAQHF